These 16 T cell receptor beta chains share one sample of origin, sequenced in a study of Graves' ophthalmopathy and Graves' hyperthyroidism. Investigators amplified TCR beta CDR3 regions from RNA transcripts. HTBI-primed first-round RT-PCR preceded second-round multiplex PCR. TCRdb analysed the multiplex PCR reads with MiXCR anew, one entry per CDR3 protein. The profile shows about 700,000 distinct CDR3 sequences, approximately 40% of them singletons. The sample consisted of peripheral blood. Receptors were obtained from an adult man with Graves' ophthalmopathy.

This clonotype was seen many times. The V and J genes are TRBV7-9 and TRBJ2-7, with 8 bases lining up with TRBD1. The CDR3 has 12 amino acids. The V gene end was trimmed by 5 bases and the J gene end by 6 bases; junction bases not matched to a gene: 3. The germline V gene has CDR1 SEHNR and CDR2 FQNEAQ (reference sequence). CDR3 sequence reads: CASSITGGEQYF. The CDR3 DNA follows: TGTGCCAGCAGCATAACAGGGGGCGAGCAGTACTTC.

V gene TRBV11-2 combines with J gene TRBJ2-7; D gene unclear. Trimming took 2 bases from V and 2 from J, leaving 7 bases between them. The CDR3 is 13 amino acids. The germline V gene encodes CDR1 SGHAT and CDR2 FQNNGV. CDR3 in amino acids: CASSLIGTYEQYF. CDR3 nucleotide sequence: TGTGCCAGCAGCTTAATAGGCACCTACGAGCAGTACTTC.

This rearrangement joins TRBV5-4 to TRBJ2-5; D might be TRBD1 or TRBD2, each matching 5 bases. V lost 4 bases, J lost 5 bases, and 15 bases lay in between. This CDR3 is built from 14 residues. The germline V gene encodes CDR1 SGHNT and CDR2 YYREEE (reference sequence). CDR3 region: CASSPGGTWETQYF. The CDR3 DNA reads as TGTGCCAGCAGCCCCGGTGGGACGTGGGAGACCCAGTACTTC.

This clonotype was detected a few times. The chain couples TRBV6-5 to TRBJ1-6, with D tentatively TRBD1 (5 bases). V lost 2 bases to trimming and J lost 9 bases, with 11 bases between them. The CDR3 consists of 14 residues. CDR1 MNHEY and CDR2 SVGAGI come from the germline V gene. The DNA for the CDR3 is TGTGCCAGCAGTTACAGGGGCGTTGGTTCACCCCTCCACTTT. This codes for CASSYRGVGSPLHF.

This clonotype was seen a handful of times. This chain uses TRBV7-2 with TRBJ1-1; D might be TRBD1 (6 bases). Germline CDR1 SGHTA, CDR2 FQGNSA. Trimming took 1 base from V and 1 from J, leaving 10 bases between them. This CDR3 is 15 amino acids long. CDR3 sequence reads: CASSLGGAGNTEAFF. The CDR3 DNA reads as TGTGCCAGCAGCTTAGGGGGGGCGGGGAACACTGAAGCTTTCTTT.

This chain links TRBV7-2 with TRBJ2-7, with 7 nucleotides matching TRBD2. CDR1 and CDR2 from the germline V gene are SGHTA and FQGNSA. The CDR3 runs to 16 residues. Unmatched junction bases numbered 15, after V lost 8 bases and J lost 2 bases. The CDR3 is CASGGDEGKGPYEQYF. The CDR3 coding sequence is TGTGCCAGCGGGGGGGACGAGGGCAAAGGGCCCTACGAGCAGTACTTC. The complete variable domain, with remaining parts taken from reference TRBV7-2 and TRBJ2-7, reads GAGVSQSPSNKVTEKGKDVELRCDPISGHTALYWYRQSLGQGLEFLIYFQGNSAPDKSGLPSDRFSAERTGGSVSTLTIQRTQQEDSAVYLCASGGDEGKGPYEQYFGPGTRLTVT.

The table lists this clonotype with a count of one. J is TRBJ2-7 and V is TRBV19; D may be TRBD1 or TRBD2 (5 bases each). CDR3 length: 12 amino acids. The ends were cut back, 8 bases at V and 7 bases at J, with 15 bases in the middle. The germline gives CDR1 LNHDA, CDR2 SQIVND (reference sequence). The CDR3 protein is CASGQLGGEQYF. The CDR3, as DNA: TGTGCCAGTGGACAACTTGGGGGTGAGCAGTACTTC.

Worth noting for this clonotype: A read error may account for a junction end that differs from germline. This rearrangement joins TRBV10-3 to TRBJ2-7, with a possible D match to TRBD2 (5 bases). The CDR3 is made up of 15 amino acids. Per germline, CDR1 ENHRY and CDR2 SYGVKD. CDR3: CASSYGGLGSYEQYF. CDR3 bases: TGTGCCAGCAGTTACGGAGGTTTAGGGTCCTACGAGCAGTACTTC.

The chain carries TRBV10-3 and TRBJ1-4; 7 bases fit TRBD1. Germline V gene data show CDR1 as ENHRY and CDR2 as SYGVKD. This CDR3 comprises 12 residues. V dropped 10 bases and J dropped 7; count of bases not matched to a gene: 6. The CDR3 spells CATLRTGEKLFF. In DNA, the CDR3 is TGTGCCACCCTTCGGACAGGTGAAAAACTGTTTTTT.

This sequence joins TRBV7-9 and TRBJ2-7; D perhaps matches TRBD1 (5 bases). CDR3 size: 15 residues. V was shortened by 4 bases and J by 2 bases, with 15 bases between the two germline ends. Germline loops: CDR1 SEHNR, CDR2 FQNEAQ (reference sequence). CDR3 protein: CASSYGPARAYEQYF. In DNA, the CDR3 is TGTGCCAGCAGCTATGGCCCGGCCAGGGCCTACGAGCAGTACTTC.

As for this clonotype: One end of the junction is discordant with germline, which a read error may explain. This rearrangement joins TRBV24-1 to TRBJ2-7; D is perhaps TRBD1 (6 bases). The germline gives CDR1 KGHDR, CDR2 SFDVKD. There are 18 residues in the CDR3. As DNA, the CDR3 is TGTGCCACCAGTGATTTCCTGGCCAGGGGCCCTAGCTCCTACGGGCAGTACTTC. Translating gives CATSDFLARGPSSYGQYF.

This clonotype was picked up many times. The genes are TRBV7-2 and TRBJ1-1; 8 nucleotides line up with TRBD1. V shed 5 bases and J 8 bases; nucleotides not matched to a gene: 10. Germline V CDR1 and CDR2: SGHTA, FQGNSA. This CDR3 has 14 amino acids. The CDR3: CASSPRTGSPEAFF. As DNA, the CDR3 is TGTGCCAGCAGCCCAAGGACAGGGTCGCCAGAAGCTTTCTTT. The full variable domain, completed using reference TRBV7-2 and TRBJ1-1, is GAGVSQSPSNKVTEKGKDVELRCDPISGHTALYWYRQSLGQGLEFLIYFQGNSAPDKSGLPSDRFSAERTGGSVSTLTIQRTQQEDSAVYLCASSPRTGSPEAFFGQGTRLTVV.

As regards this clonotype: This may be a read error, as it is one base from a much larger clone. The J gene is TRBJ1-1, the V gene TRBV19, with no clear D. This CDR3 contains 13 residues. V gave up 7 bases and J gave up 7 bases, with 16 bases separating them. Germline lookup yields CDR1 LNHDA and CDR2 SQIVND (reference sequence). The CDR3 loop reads CASTIPGEIEAFF. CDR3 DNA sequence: TGTGCCAGTACCATCCCAGGAGAAATTGAAGCTTTCTTT.

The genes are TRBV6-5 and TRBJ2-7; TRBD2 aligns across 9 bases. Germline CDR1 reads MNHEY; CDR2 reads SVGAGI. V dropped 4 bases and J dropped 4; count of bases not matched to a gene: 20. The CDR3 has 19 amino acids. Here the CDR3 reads CASSSLVGAGTSLSYEQYV. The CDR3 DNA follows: TGTGCCAGCAGTTCTCTCGTTGGTGCCGGGACTAGCCTATCATACGAGCAGTACGTC.

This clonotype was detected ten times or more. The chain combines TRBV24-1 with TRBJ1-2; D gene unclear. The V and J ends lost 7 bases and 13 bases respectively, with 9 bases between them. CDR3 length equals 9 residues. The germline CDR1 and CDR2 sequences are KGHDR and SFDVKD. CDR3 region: CATREFATF. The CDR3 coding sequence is TGTGCCACCAGGGAATTCGCCACCTTC.

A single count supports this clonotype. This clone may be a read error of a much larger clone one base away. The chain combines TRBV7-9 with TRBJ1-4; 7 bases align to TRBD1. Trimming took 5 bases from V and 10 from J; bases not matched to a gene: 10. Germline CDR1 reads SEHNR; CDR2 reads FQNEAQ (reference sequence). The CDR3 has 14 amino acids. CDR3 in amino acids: CASSPLDRIRKLFF. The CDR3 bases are TGTGCCAGCAGCCCCCTGGACAGGATACGAAAACTGTTTTTT.